This entry describes one T cell receptor beta chain. Profiling relied on immunoSEQ multiplex PCR, and the TCRdb table lists in-frame clones only, not all of them. The data hold 55,000 to 75,000 clones, with about 88% observed a single time. This CDR3 has 15 residues. After removal of 5 bases from V and 5 bases from J, the junction contained 8 bases not matched to a gene. CDR1 SGHDT and CDR2 YYEEEE come from the germline V gene. The sample belongs to a study of blood T cell repertoires in COVID-19. This sequence joins TRBV5-6 and TRBJ2-2, with TRBD1 matching over 8 bases. Material for sequencing was peripheral blood. The source of this sequence is a human donor with active COVID-19. The donor label of this sample is uncertain. The CDR3 DNA is TGTGCCAGCAGAGAAACAGGGGGAGAGACCGGGGAGCTGTTTTTT. This sequence encodes CASRETGGETGELFF.